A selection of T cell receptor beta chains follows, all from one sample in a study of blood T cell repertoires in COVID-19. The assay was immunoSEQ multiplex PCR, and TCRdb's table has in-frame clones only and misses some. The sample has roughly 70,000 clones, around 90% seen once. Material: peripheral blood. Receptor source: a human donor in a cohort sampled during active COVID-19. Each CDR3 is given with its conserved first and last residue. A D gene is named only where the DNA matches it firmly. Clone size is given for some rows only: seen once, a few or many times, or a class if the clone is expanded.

cdr3_aa: CASSLLVGTSGYNEQFF
cdr3_nt: TGTGCCAGCAGCTTGTTGGTGGGGACTAGCGGCTACAATGAGCAGTTCTTC
v_call: TRBV5-6
clone_size: .
d_call: TRBD2
j_call: TRBJ2-1

cdr3_aa: CSVEQGVEGYTF
cdr3_nt: TGCAGCGTTGAACAGGGGGTGGAGGGCTACACCTTC
v_call: TRBV29-1
clone_size: .
d_call: TRBD1
j_call: TRBJ1-2

cdr3_aa: CASSLDRGNQPQHF
cdr3_nt: TGTGCCAGCAGCTTAGATCGGGGGAATCAGCCCCAGCATTTT
v_call: TRBV11-2
clone_size: .
d_call: .
j_call: TRBJ1-5

cdr3_aa: CASSGGTGANYEQYF
cdr3_nt: TGCGCCAGCAGCGGGGGAACAGGGGCAAACTACGAGCAGTACTTC
v_call: TRBV5-1
clone_size: once
d_call: TRBD1
j_call: TRBJ2-7

cdr3_aa: CASSHRGFTGELFF
cdr3_nt: TGTGCCAGCAGTCACAGGGGATTCACCGGGGAGCTGTTTTTT
v_call: TRBV27
clone_size: .
d_call: TRBD1
j_call: TRBJ2-2

cdr3_aa: CASSKGQGLPDLTDTQYF
cdr3_nt: TGTGCCAGCAGCAAGGGACAGGGCCTCCCGGATCTCACAGATACGCAGTATTTT
v_call: TRBV21-1
clone_size: .
d_call: .
j_call: TRBJ2-3

cdr3_aa: CAISESELDRANNEQFF
cdr3_nt: TGTGCCATCAGTGAGTCCGAACTGGACAGGGCGAACAATGAGCAGTTCTTC
v_call: TRBV10-3
clone_size: .
d_call: TRBD1
j_call: TRBJ2-1

cdr3_aa: CASSPQGLAASSYNEQFF
cdr3_nt: TGTGCCAGCAGCCCCCAGGGACTAGCGGCGAGCTCCTACAATGAGCAGTTCTTC
v_call: TRBV4-2
clone_size: once
d_call: TRBD2
j_call: TRBJ2-1

cdr3_aa: CASSQVPGENIQYF
cdr3_nt: TGCGCCAGCAGCCAAGTCCCAGGGGAAAACATTCAGTACTTC
v_call: TRBV4-1
clone_size: .
d_call: .
j_call: TRBJ2-4

cdr3_aa: CASSPTGGQGSSEQYF
cdr3_nt: TGTGCCAGCAGCCCTACCGGAGGACAGGGAAGTTCGGAGCAGTACTTC
v_call: TRBV5-4
clone_size: .
d_call: TRBD1
j_call: TRBJ2-7

cdr3_aa: CASSPGLWEQFF
cdr3_nt: TGTGCCAGCTCACCCGGACTCTGGGAGCAGTTCTTC
v_call: TRBV18
clone_size: .
d_call: .
j_call: TRBJ2-1

cdr3_aa: CASSSATGVSNEQFF
cdr3_nt: TGTGCCAGCAGTTCCGCGACAGGGGTCTCCAATGAGCAGTTCTTC
v_call: TRBV28
clone_size: .
d_call: TRBD1
j_call: TRBJ2-1

cdr3_aa: CASSPRGSGRGNEQFF
cdr3_nt: TGTGCCAGCAGCCCAAGGGGTAGCGGGAGAGGGAATGAGCAGTTCTTC
v_call: TRBV7-9
clone_size: .
d_call: TRBD2
j_call: TRBJ2-1

cdr3_aa: CASSPPKAGTEAFF
cdr3_nt: TGTGCCAGCTCACCACCGAAGGCGGGCACTGAAGCTTTCTTT
v_call: TRBV18
clone_size: once
d_call: .
j_call: TRBJ1-1

cdr3_aa: CASSVLPTASYGYTF
cdr3_nt: TGTGCCAGTAGTGTCCTCCCGACGGCTAGCTATGGCTACACCTTC
v_call: TRBV19
clone_size: .
d_call: .
j_call: TRBJ1-2

cdr3_aa: CASANRGSEQYF
cdr3_nt: TGTGCCAGCGCAAACAGGGGATCCGAGCAGTACTTC
v_call: TRBV3-1/TRBV3-2
clone_size: .
d_call: TRBD1
j_call: TRBJ2-7

cdr3_aa: CAISPASGSKGLFF
cdr3_nt: TGTGCCATCTCTCCGGCTAGCGGGAGTAAAGGGCTGTTTTTT
v_call: TRBV10-3
clone_size: once
d_call: TRBD2
j_call: TRBJ2-2

cdr3_aa: CASSPPHSGEQFF
cdr3_nt: TGTGCCAGCAGTCCACCCCATAGCGGGGAACAGTTCTTC
v_call: TRBV27
clone_size: .
d_call: TRBD2
j_call: TRBJ2-1

cdr3_aa: CASGRGDLSYEQYF
cdr3_nt: TGTGCCAGCGGCAGGGGGGATTTATCCTACGAGCAGTACTTC
v_call: TRBV18
clone_size: many
d_call: .
j_call: TRBJ2-7

cdr3_aa: CSAQSGFRGYTF
cdr3_nt: TGCAGCGCTCAGTCAGGGTTTCGCGGCTACACCTTC
v_call: TRBV29-1
clone_size: .
d_call: .
j_call: TRBJ1-2

cdr3_aa: CASSLGGRDTQYF
cdr3_nt: TGTGCCAGCAGCTTGGGCGGGAGAGATACGCAGTATTTT
v_call: TRBV5-4
clone_size: .
d_call: TRBD2
j_call: TRBJ2-3

cdr3_aa: CASSIQRDSYEQYF
cdr3_nt: TGTGCCAGTAGTATCCAGCGGGACTCCTACGAGCAGTACTTC
v_call: TRBV19
clone_size: .
d_call: TRBD2
j_call: TRBJ2-7

cdr3_aa: CASSPIRLGTDYNEQFF
cdr3_nt: TGTGCCAGCAGTCCAATTAGACTAGGAACGGACTACAATGAGCAGTTCTTC
v_call: TRBV28
clone_size: .
d_call: .
j_call: TRBJ2-1

cdr3_aa: CASSWTSGSGRNEQFF
cdr3_nt: TGTGCCAGCAGTTGGACTAGCGGGAGCGGTAGAAATGAGCAGTTCTTC
v_call: TRBV3-1/TRBV3-2
clone_size: once
d_call: TRBD2
j_call: TRBJ2-1

cdr3_aa: CATSRVPGSNQPQHF
cdr3_nt: TGTGCCACCAGCAGAGTCCCCGGGAGCAATCAGCCCCAGCATTTT
v_call: TRBV15
clone_size: .
d_call: .
j_call: TRBJ1-5

cdr3_aa: CASSRSGAGEQYF
cdr3_nt: TGCGCCAGCAGTCGTAGCGGGGCGGGGGAGCAGTACTTC
v_call: TRBV5-1
clone_size: .
d_call: TRBD2
j_call: TRBJ2-7

cdr3_aa: CASSLGPASGGLDEQFF
cdr3_nt: TGTGCCAGCAGCTTAGGACCCGCTAGCGGTGGGTTGGATGAGCAGTTCTTC
v_call: TRBV13
clone_size: .
d_call: TRBD2
j_call: TRBJ2-1

cdr3_aa: CASSPTSGSDTQYF
cdr3_nt: TGTGCCAGCAGCCCGACTAGCGGGAGCGATACGCAGTATTTT
v_call: TRBV7-9
clone_size: once
d_call: TRBD2
j_call: TRBJ2-3

cdr3_aa: CASSLPSGGGTDTQYF
cdr3_nt: TGTGCCAGCAGTTTACCTAGCGGGGGGGGCACAGATACGCAGTATTTT
v_call: TRBV28
clone_size: .
d_call: TRBD2
j_call: TRBJ2-3